Following are 3 T cell receptor beta chains from one sample sequenced in a study of naive and memory T cell subsets. Both TRBC1 and TRBC2 were covered by a beta constant-region primer of two equimolar oligonucleotides. Ligated cDNA was amplified by four rounds of PCR with nested alpha and beta constant-region primers and SP2. TCRdb recomputed calls from the UMI-ligation and nested PCR reads with MiXCR, one row per CDR3 protein. The data show under 150,000 distinct CDR3 sequences, approximately 21% seen once. Study conclusions and caveats: A few larger clonotypes appeared in naive repertoires, especially CD8, possibly memory cells re-expressing CD45RA.

Their recognized antigens are unknown. Sequencing was done on a sample of naive CD8+ T cells from blood. The source of these receptors is a human donor in good health.

This clonotype was counted a few times. CDR3 sequence reads: CASSRDSGASYEQYF. The CDR3 bases are TGTGCCAGTAGCCGGGACAGTGGGGCTTCCTACGAGCAGTACTTC. The chain uses TRBV19 and TRBJ2-7; 7 nucleotides align to TRBD1. This CDR3 has 15 residues. Unmatched junction bases numbered 9, after V lost 6 bases and J lost 1 base. Germline V gives CDR1 LNHDA, CDR2 SQIVND (reference sequence).

The chain recombines TRBV7-2 with TRBJ2-3; 9 bases line up with TRBD2. V shed 5 bases and J 1 base; nucleotides not matched to a gene: 1. CDR3 length: 14 residues. CDR1 is SGHTA, CDR2 FQGNSA, per germline. The CDR3 nucleotides read TGTGCCAGCAGCCCTAGCGGGGGCACAGATACGCAGTATTTT. It encodes CASSPSGGTDTQYF.

This clonotype showed up just a few times. The V call is TRBV28, the J call TRBJ2-1; 7 bases align to TRBD1. V lost 8 bases, J lost 5 bases, and 12 bases stayed unmatched. The CDR3 runs to 15 residues. Germline values: CDR1 MDHEN, CDR2 SYDVKM. The CDR3 reads CASQQRAGGDNEQFF. The CDR3 DNA follows: TGTGCCAGCCAGCAAAGAGCAGGGGGTGACAATGAGCAGTTCTTC.